This entry lists 10 T cell receptor beta chains sequenced from one sample in a study of metastatic and nonmetastatic thyroid tumors. TCRdb re-called clones via MiXCR from the PCR reads. The sample includes approximately 42,000 clones, more than 20% of them seen just once. Thyroid surgery was performed in patients who had received no treatment beforehand. The sample was tumor tissue. These receptor sequences come from a female donor with papillary thyroid cancer or a benign thyroid nodule (not recorded which). Some clones in this sample may be carry-over from other donors' samples.

V usage is TRBV7-2 and J usage is TRBJ2-1; possibly TRBD1 for D (6 bases). V was trimmed by 11 bases and J by 3 bases, leaving 14 bases between them. The CDR3 loop spans 13 amino acids. Germline values: CDR1 SGHTA, CDR2 FQGNSA. CDR3 residues: CACLQGNYNEQFF. The CDR3 DNA reads as TGTGCCTGTTTACAGGGTAACTACAATGAGCAGTTCTTC. Filled out from reference TRBV7-2 and TRBJ2-1, the complete variable domain reads GAGVSQSPSNKVTEKGKDVELRCDPISGHTALYWYRQSLGQGLEFLIYFQGNSAPDKSGLPSDRFSAERTGGSVSTLTIQRTQQEDSAVYLCACLQGNYNEQFFGPGTRLTVL.

This clone was seen many times. V is TRBV5-1 and J is TRBJ1-5, with D possibly being TRBD1 (6 bases). Trimming left V 1 base short and J 0 bases short, with 14 bases between. CDR3 length: 17 residues. Germline assignment: CDR1 SGHRS and CDR2 YFSETQ. The CDR3 region is CASSLTGKGDSNQPQHF. The DNA for the CDR3 is TGCGCCAGCAGCTTGACAGGGAAAGGGGATAGCAATCAGCCCCAGCATTTT. The full variable domain, rest sourced from reference TRBV5-1 and TRBJ1-5, is KAGVTQTPRYLIKTRGQQVTLSCSPISGHRSVSWYQQTPGQGLQFLFEYFSETQRNKGNFPGRFSGRQFSNSRSEMNVSTLELGDSALYLCASSLTGKGDSNQPQHFGDGTRLSIL.

J is TRBJ2-7 and V is TRBV20-1, with a possible D match to TRBD2 (5 bases). The germline CDR1 and CDR2 sequences are DFQATT and SNEGSKA (reference sequence). The V end lost 0 bases, the J end lost 7 bases, and 25 bases lay between the germline ends. The CDR3 has 17 residues. CDR3 coding DNA: TGCAGTGCTAGAGATACCAAGGGTGGGAGTGGCTCTTATGAGCAGTACTTC. Translated, it gives CSARDTKGGSGSYEQYF.

This clone was seen repeatedly, ten times or more. The gene calls are TRBV6-1 and TRBJ1-5; D is unclear. Germline assignment: CDR1 MNHNS and CDR2 SASEGT. V lost 8 bases and J 0 bases, leaving 11 bases between the germline ends. The CDR3 spans 14 residues. This CDR3 is CASSTPYSNQPQHF. CDR3 in DNA: TGTGCCAGCTCCACACCGTATAGCAATCAGCCCCAGCATTTT.

This chain joins TRBV18 and TRBJ1-3, with D possibly TRBD1 on 5 matching bases. Germline V gene lookup returns CDR1 KGHSH and CDR2 LQKENI. V lost 8 bases to trimming and J lost 4 bases, with 9 bases between them. This CDR3 contains 12 residues. The DNA for the CDR3 is TGTGCCAGCCCCACAGGAGGAAACACCATATATTTT. This encodes CASPTGGNTIYF.

This clone showed up many times. The chain carries TRBV6-1 and TRBJ1-1, with D unresolved. The CDR3 consists of 14 residues. V dropped 5 bases and J dropped 4 bases, with 14 bases sitting between them. Germline V gives CDR1 MNHNS, CDR2 SASEGT. The CDR3, as DNA: TGTGCCAGCAGTCGGAACGATCTGGGCACTGAAGCTTTCTTT. Translating it yields CASSRNDLGTEAFF.

There are many counts of this clone. The rearrangement joins TRBV11-1 to TRBJ2-7; 9 bases agree with TRBD1. The length of the CDR3 is 14 residues. The V gene's germline CDR1 is SGHAT and CDR2 FQDESV (reference sequence). V lost 3 bases to trimming and J lost 7 bases; unmatched junction nucleotides: 7. The CDR3 here is CASSFGTGLQEQYF. For the CDR3, the DNA is TGTGCCAGCAGCTTCGGGACAGGGTTACAAGAGCAGTACTTC.

This clone was seen a few times. V and J are TRBV27 and TRBJ1-1, with unresolved D. The CDR3 is 13 amino acids. V was trimmed by 3 bases and J by 3 bases, leaving 8 bases between them. The germline V gene encodes CDR1 MNHEY and CDR2 SMNVEV (reference sequence). The CDR3 sequence is CASSLTDYTEAFF. DNA of the CDR3: TGTGCCAGCAGTTTGACTGATTACACTGAAGCTTTCTTT.

The sample holds a few counts of this clone. The chain couples TRBV24-1 to TRBJ2-2; D is perhaps TRBD2 (6 bases). The CDR3 is 16 residues long. The V gene's germline CDR1 is KGHDR and CDR2 SFDVKD. The ends were cut back, 6 bases at V and 1 base at J, with 14 bases in the middle. The CDR3 is CATSRDQGLNTGELFF. In DNA form, the CDR3 reads TGTGCCACCAGTCGAGACCAGGGACTGAACACCGGGGAGCTGTTTTTT.

In this sample, this clone is medium-sized. This chain connects TRBV6-1 to TRBJ2-7; maybe TRBD1 (5 bases). Germline assignment: CDR1 MNHNS and CDR2 SASEGT. CDR3 length: 11 residues. Deletions cut 8 bases from V and 3 bases from J, with 8 bases between. CDR3 sequence reads: CASAGYYEQYF. Written as DNA, the CDR3 is TGTGCCAGCGCAGGGTACTACGAGCAGTACTTC.